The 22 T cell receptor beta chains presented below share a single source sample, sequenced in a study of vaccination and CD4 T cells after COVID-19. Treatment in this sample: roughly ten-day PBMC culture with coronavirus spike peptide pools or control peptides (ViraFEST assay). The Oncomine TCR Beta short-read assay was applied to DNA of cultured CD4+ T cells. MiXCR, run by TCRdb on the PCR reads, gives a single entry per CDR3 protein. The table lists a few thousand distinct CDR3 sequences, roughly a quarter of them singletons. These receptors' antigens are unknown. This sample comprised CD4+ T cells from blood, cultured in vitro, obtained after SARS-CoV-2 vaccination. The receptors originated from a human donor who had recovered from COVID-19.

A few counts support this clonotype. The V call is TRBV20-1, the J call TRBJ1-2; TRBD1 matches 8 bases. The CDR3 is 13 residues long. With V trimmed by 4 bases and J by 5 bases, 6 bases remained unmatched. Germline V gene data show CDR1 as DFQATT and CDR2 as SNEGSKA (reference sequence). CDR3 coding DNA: TGCAGTGCTAAGACAGGGGCACGATATGGCTACACCTTC. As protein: CSAKTGARYGYTF.

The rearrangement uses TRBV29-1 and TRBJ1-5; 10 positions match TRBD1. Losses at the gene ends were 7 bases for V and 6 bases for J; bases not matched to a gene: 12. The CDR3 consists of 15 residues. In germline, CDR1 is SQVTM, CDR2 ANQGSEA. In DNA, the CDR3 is TGCAGCGCTCCCGGGACAGGGGCGGCGGGTCAGCCCCAGCATTTT. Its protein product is CSAPGTGAAGQPQHF.

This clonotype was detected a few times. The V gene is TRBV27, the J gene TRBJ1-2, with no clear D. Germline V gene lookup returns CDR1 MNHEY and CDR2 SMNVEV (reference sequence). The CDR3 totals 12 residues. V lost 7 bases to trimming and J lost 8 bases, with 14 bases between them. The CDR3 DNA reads TGTGCCAGCACAAGACTGGTGAGGGGCTACACCTTC. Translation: CASTRLVRGYTF.

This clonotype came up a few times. The CDR3 protein is CSAGDPGQGDNEQFF. Written as DNA, the CDR3 is TGCAGTGCGGGAGATCCGGGACAGGGTGACAATGAGCAGTTCTTC. The V and J genes are TRBV20-1 and TRBJ2-1, with 9 bases matching TRBD1. The V gene's germline CDR1 is DFQATT and CDR2 SNEGSKA (reference sequence). The CDR3 runs 15 residues. With 6 bases clipped from V and 5 bases from J, the junction kept 11 bases outside the gene matches.

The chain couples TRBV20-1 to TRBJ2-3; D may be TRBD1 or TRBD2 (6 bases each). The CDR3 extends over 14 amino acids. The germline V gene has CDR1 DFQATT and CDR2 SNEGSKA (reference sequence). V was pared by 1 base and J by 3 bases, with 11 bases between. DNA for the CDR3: TGCAGTGCTAGAGTGGGGGGCAGAACAGATACGCAGTATTTT. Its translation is CSARVGGRTDTQYF.

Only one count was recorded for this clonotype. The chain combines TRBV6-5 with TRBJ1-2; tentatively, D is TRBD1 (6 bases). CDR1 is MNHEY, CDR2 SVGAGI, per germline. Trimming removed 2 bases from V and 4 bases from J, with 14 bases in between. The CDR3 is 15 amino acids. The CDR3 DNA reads TGTGCCAGCAGTTACCGGCAGGGGAATCCCTATGGCTACACCTTC. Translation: CASSYRQGNPYGYTF.

The DNA of the CDR3 is TGCAGTGCTAACCGGCCCAAATTCTGGGATGGGACAGCAATGTCCTACGAGCAGTACTTC. It specifies CSANRPKFWDGTAMSYEQYF. The V and J genes are TRBV20-1 and TRBJ2-7, with 7 bases that match TRBD1. Unmatched junction bases numbered 25, after V lost 4 bases and J lost 1 base. This CDR3 comprises 20 residues. The V gene's germline CDR1 is DFQATT and CDR2 SNEGSKA (reference sequence).

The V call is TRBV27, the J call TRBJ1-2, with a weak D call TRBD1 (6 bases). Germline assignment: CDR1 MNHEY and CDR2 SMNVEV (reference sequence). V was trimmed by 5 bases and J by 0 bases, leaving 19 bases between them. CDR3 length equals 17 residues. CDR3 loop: CASSPGHLPATNYGYTF. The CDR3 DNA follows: TGTGCCAGCAGTCCGGGACATCTCCCGGCAACTAACTATGGCTACACCTTC.

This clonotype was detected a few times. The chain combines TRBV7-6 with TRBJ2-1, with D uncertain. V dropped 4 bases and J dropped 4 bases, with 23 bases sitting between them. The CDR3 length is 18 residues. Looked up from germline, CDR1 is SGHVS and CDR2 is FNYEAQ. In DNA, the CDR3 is TGTGCCAGCAGCTCTTCCCCTTGGAAAGACCCAGGATACAATGAGCAGTTCTTC. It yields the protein CASSSSPWKDPGYNEQFF.

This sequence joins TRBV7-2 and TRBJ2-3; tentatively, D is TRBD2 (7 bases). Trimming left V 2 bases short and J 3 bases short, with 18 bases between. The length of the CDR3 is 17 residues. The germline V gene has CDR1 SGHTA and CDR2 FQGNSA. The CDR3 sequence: CASSLRAGAPGTDTQYF. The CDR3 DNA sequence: TGTGCCAGCAGCTTACGGGCGGGGGCCCCTGGGACAGATACGCAGTATTTT.

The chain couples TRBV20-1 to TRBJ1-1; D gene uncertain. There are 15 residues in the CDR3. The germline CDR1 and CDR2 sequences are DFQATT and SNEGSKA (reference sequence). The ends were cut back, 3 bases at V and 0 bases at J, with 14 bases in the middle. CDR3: CSASRGRGLNTEAFF. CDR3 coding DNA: TGCAGTGCTAGTAGAGGCCGGGGATTGAACACTGAAGCTTTCTTT.

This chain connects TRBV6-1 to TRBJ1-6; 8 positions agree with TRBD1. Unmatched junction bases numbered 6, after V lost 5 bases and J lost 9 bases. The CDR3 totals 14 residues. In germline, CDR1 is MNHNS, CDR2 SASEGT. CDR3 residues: CASSPDRGSSPLHF. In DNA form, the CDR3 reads TGTGCCAGCAGTCCCGACAGGGGCAGTTCACCCCTCCACTTT.

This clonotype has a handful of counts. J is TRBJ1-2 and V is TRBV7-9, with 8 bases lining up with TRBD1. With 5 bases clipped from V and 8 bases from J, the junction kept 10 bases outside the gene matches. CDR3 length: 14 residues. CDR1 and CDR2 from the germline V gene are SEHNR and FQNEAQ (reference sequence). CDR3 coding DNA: TGTGCCAGCAGCGCCGGGACAGGCCCTTTGGGCTACACCTTC. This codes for CASSAGTGPLGYTF.

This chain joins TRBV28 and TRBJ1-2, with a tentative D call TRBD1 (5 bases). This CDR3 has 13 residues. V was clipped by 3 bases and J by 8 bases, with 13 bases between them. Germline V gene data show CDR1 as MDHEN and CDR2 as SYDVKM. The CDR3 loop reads CASSFLGVEGYTF. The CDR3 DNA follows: TGTGCCAGCAGTTTTTTGGGGGTCGAAGGCTACACCTTC.

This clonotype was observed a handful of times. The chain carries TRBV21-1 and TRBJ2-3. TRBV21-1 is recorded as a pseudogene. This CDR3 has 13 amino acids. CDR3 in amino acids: CASSGCSTDTQYF. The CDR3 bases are TGTGCCAGCAGTGGGTGTAGCACAGATACGCAGTATTTT.

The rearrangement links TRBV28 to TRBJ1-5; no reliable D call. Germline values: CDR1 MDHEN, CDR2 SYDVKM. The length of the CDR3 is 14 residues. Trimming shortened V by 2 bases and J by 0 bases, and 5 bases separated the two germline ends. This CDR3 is CASSLISSNQPQHF. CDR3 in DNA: TGTGCCAGCAGTTTAATTAGTAGCAATCAGCCCCAGCATTTT.

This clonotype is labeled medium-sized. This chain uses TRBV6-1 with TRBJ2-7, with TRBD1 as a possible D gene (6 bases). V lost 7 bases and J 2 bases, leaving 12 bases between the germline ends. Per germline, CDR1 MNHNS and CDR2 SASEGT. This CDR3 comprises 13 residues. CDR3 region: CASTGDKTYEQYF. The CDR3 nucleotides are TGTGCCAGCACCGGGGACAAGACCTACGAGCAGTACTTC.

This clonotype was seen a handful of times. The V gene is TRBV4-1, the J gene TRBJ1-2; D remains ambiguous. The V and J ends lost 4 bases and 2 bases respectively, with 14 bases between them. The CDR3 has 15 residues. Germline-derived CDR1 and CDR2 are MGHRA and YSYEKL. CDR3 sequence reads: CASSLDVQANYGYTF. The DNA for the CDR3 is TGCGCCAGCAGCCTGGATGTTCAGGCAAACTATGGCTACACCTTC.

Here the CDR3 reads CASSYQGRGPDGYTF. In DNA form, the CDR3 reads TGTGCCAGCAGTTACCAGGGCAGGGGGCCTGATGGCTACACCTTC. The genes are TRBV6-5 and TRBJ1-2, with TRBD1 matching over 8 bases. Unmatched junction bases numbered 8, after V lost 2 bases and J lost 6 bases. The CDR3 is 15 residues long. Germline assignment: CDR1 MNHEY and CDR2 SVGAGI.

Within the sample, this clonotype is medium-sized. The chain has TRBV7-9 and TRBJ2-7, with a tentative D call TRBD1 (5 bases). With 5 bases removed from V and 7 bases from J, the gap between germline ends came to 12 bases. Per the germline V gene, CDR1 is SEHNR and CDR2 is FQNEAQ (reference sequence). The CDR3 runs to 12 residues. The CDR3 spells CASSQRGPEQYF. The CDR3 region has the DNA TGTGCCAGCAGCCAAAGGGGTCCGGAGCAGTACTTC.

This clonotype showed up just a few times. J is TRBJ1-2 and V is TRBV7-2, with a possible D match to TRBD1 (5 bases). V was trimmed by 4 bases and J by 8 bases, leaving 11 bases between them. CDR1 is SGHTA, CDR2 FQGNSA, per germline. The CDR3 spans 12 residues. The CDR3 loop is CASSWQGSGYTF. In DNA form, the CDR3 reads TGTGCCAGCAGCTGGCAGGGTAGCGGCTACACCTTC.

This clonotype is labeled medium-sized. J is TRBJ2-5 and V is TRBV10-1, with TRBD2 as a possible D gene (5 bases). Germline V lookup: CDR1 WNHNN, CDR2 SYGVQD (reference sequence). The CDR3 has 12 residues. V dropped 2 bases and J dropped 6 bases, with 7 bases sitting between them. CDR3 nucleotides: TGCGCCAGCAGTGAGGGACTCAAGACCCAGTACTTC. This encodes CASSEGLKTQYF.